This T cell receptor beta chain emerged from a study of cytomegalovirus exposure and HLA in healthy donors. Study results and caveats: A classifier reportedly called cytomegalovirus status with high sensitivity and specificity. Several of the most significant clusters were apparently associated with common viral pathogens in a later analysis.

This clone was detected once. As yet, its antigen is unknown. Primers included in the PCR were 60 Vbeta and 13 Jbeta primers. Assay: immunoSEQ multiplex PCR; the TCRdb copy retains only in-frame clones and omits some. The repertoire includes tens of thousands of clones, 80% to 90% of them detected once, and over 10% sits in the top ten. In germline, CDR1 is SGHRS, CDR2 YFSETQ. The CDR3 is 15 amino acids. J gave up 0 bases and V 1 base, and 3 bases lay outside the gene matches. The chain is built from TRBV5-1 and TRBJ2-5; 7 bases line up with TRBD2. Sequenced input: PBMCs. This clonotype was obtained from a woman younger than 45 in good health and CMV-seropositive. The DNA of the CDR3 is TGCGCCAGCAGCTTGACTAGCGTGTACCAAGAGACCCAGTACTTC. Amino acid sequence: CASSLTSVYQETQYF.